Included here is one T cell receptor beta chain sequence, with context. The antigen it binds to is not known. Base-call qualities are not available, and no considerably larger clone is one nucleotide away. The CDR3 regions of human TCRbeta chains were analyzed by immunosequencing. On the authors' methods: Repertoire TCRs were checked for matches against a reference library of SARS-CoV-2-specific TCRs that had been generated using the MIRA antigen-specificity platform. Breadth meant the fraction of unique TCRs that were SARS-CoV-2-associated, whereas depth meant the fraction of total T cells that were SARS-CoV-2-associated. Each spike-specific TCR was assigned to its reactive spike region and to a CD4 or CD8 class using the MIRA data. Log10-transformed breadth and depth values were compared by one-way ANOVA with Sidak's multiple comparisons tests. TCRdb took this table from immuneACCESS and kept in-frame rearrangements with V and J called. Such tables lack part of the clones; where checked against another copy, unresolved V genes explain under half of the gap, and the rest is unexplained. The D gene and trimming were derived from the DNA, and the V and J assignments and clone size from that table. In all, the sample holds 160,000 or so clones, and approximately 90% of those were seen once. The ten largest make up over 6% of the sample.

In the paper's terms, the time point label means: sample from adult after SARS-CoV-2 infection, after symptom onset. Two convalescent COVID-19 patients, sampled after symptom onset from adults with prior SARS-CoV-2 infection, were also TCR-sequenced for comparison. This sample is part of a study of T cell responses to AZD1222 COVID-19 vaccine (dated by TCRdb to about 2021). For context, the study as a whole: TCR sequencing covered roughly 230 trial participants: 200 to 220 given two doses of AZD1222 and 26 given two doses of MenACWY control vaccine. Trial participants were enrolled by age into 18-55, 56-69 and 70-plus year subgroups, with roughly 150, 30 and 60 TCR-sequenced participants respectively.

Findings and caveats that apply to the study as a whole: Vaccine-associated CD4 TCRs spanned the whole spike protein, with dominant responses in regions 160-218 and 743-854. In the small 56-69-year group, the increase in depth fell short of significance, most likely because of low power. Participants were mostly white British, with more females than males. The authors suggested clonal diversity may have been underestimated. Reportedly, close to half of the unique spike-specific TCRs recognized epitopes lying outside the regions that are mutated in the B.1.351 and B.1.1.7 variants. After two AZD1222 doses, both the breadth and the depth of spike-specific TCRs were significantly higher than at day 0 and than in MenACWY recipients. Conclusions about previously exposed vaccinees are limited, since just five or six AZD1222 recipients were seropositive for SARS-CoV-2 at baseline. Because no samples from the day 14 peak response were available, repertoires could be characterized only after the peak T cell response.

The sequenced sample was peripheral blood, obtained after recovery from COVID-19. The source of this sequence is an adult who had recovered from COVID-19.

This receptor carries the CDR3 CASSFYGTPNSPLHF. The nucleotides read TGTGCCAGCAGCTTCTATGGGACACCAAATTCACCCCTCCACTTT. The rearrangement combines TRBV5-6 with TRBJ1-6; the D region possibly corresponds to TRBD1 (6 bases align). Reading the germline V gene gives CDR1 SGHDT and CDR2 YYEEEE. Reading from cysteine to phenylalanine, the CDR3 counts 15 amino acids. The CDR3 DNA has 45 bases and is translated from base 1. V is clipped by 2 bases and J by 7 bases, and the sequence between their germline boundaries is 13 bases long.